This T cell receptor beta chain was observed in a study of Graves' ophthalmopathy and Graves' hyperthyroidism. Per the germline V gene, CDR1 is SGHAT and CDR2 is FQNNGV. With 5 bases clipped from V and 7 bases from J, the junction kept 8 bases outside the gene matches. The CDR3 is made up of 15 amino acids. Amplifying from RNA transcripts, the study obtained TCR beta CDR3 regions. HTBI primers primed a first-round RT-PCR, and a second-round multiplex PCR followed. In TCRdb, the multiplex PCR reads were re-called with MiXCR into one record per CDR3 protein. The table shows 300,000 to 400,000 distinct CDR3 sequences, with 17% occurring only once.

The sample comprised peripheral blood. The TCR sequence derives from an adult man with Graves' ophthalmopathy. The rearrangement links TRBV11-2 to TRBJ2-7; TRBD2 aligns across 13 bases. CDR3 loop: CASSIGTSGKLEQYF. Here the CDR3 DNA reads TGTGCCAGCAGCATCGGGACTAGCGGGAAGCTAGAGCAGTACTTC.